This T cell receptor beta chain was observed in a study of early T cells in non-severe SARS-CoV-2 infection. In this sample, this clonotype turned up many times. V was cut by 0 bases and J by 1 base, with 14 bases left in between. The CDR3 has 17 residues. The germline V gene has CDR1 LNHNV and CDR2 YYDKDF (reference sequence). Unique molecular identifiers (one per individual cDNA molecule) were attached. MiXCR, applied by TCRdb to the 5' RACE reads, yields one record per CDR3 protein. The data hold roughly 27,000 distinct CDR3 sequences, with approximately 3.9% observed a single time. This chain links TRBV15 with TRBJ2-3; D is undetermined. Sequences were obtained from whole blood. The TCR originated in an adult who was a healthcare worker with PCR-confirmed SARS-CoV-2 infection or an uninfected control (not recorded which). The CDR3 sequence is CATSRDQGKSRTDTQYF. The CDR3 DNA is TGTGCCACCAGCAGAGATCAAGGGAAATCCCGCACAGATACGCAGTATTTT.